Below, 10 T cell receptor beta chains from the same sample are listed, as sequenced in a study of blood T cell repertoires in COVID-19. Sequencing was performed with immunoSEQ multiplex PCR; in TCRdb, only in-frame clones are kept and a portion is missing. The sample lists under 200,000 clones, 82% occurring once. The sequenced sample was PBMCs or T cells enriched from blood (not recorded which). The receptors shown here come from a woman aged 55-75 years with acute COVID-19.

The genes are TRBV6-1 and TRBJ1-2; D gene unclear. V was pared by 1 base and J by 7 bases, with 13 bases between. The germline gives CDR1 MNHNS, CDR2 SASEGT. CDR3 size: 14 residues. In nucleotides, the CDR3 is TGTGCCAGCAGTGAAGGCCCGACTGTTGCTGGCTACACCTTC. Its protein product is CASSEGPTVAGYTF.

This clone was detected once. The chain employs TRBV18 and TRBJ1-6; a weak D match, TRBD1 (5 bases). Looked up from germline, CDR1 is KGHSH and CDR2 is LQKENI. The CDR3 spans 15 residues. Deletions cut 3 bases from V and 11 bases from J, with 17 bases between. The CDR3: CASSPEPGSGTPLHF. The CDR3 bases are TGTGCCAGCTCACCCGAACCAGGGTCGGGTACACCCCTCCACTTT.

The chain is built from TRBV19 and TRBJ2-7; D is ambiguous. The V end was cut by 5 bases, the J end by 4 bases, with 15 bases between. The CDR3 is 14 amino acids. From germline, CDR1 is LNHDA and CDR2 SQIVND (reference sequence). CDR3 sequence (DNA): TGTGCCAGTAGTCGCCTGTTGCGCGGTTACGAGCAGTACTTC. Translating it yields CASSRLLRGYEQYF.

The V call is TRBV7-9, the J call TRBJ2-7; TRBD1 agrees at 9 bases. The junction had 8 bases not matched to a gene; V was cut back by 5 bases and J by 9 bases. The CDR3 runs to 13 residues. Germline V lookup: CDR1 SEHNR, CDR2 FQNEAQ (reference sequence). This CDR3 is CASSRDRVERQYF. The CDR3 DNA reads TGTGCCAGCAGCCGGGACAGGGTGGAAAGGCAGTACTTC. Full variable domain (missing parts from reference TRBV7-9 and TRBJ2-7): DTGVSQNPRHKITKRGQNVTFRCDPISEHNRLYWYRQTLGQGPEFLTYFQNEAQLEKSRLLSDRFSAERPKGSFSTLEIQRTEQGDSAMYLCASSRDRVERQYFGPGTRLTVT.

The chain joins TRBV14 to TRBJ2-1, with TRBD2 matching 11 bases. The CDR3 length is 16 residues. Trimming cost V 3 bases and J 6 bases; bases outside gene matches: 7. CDR1 and CDR2 (germline): SGHDN, FVKESK. The chain's CDR3 is CASSHLASGGFNEQFF. In DNA form, the CDR3 reads TGTGCCAGCAGCCATTTGGCTAGCGGGGGGTTCAATGAGCAGTTCTTC. Full variable domain (missing parts from reference TRBV14 and TRBJ2-1): EAGVTQFPSHSVIEKGQTVTLRCDPISGHDNLYWYRRVMGKEIKFLLHFVKESKQDESGMPNNRFLAERTGGTYSTLKVQPAELEDSGVYFCASSHLASGGFNEQFFGPGTRLTVL.

This chain joins TRBV6-5 and TRBJ2-1, with 11 bases matching TRBD2. Germline trimming cut 5 bases from V and 6 bases from J; bases unmatched to any gene: 3. The CDR3 is 14 amino acids. Germline V CDR1 and CDR2: MNHEY, SVGAGI. The CDR3 DNA is TGTGCCAGCAGTATTAGCGGGGGGGCCAATGAGCAGTTCTTC. Its translation: CASSISGGANEQFF.

The chain recombines TRBV18 with TRBJ2-1; 12 bases agree with TRBD2. The CDR3 is 16 amino acids. Unmatched junction bases numbered 4, after V lost 6 bases and J lost 1 base. Germline V gene lookup returns CDR1 KGHSH and CDR2 LQKENI. The CDR3 here is CASSRTSGDSYNEQFF. The CDR3 DNA reads TGTGCCAGCTCTCGGACTAGCGGGGATTCCTACAATGAGCAGTTCTTC.

The table lists this clone with a few counts. The chain couples TRBV28 to TRBJ1-4; D ambiguous. Germline CDR1 reads MDHEN; CDR2 reads SYDVKM. Trimming took 7 bases from V and 4 from J, leaving 4 bases between them. This CDR3 has 11 residues. The CDR3 DNA sequence: TGTGCCAGCATCCATAATGAAAAACTGTTTTTT. Its translation is CASIHNEKLFF.

The chain couples TRBV11-2 to TRBJ1-5; TRBD1 matches at 8 bases. The germline CDR1 and CDR2 sequences are SGHAT and FQNNGV. The CDR3 spans 16 residues. Trimming at V came to 1 base and at J to 3 bases, leaving 5 bases not matched to a gene. CDR3 loop: CASSLGGTGANQPQHF. CDR3 DNA sequence: TGTGCCAGCAGCTTAGGTGGGACAGGCGCCAATCAGCCCCAGCATTTT. Full variable domain (outside the CDR3, taken from reference TRBV11-2 and TRBJ1-5): EAGVAQSPRYKIIEKRQSVAFWCNPISGHATLYWYQQILGQGPKLLIQFQNNGVVDDSQLPKDRFSAERLKGVDSTLKIQPAKLEDSAVYLCASSLGGTGANQPQHFGDGTRLSIL.

The V call is TRBV14, the J call TRBJ2-2, with 8 bases aligning to TRBD2. The V gene's germline CDR1 is SGHDN and CDR2 FVKESK. The V and J ends lost 6 bases and 5 bases, in that order; junction bases with no gene match: 2. The CDR3 runs to 13 residues. Here the CDR3 reads CASRAGVTGELFF. The CDR3 nucleotides read TGTGCCAGCAGAGCGGGAGTTACCGGGGAGCTGTTTTTT.